This TCR beta chain was recorded in a study of neurological immune-mediated disorders. This clonotype was observed many times. Its specificity is unknown. Notes on the study in general: Healthy controls had more TCR clonal expansion than multiple sclerosis, which showed the least, whereas HTLV-1-associated myelopathy showed the most. No expanded-clone CDR3 amino acid sequence recurred across subjects, suggesting private TCR-beta repertoires.

CDR1 and CDR2 from the germline V gene are SGHKS and YYEKEE (reference sequence). Trimming stripped 0 bases from V and 0 bases from J, with 12 bases between. The CDR3 is 16 amino acids. The cDNA came from 5'RACE, which used 10-nucleotide random UMIs. MiXCR, applied by TCRdb to the 5' RACE reads, yields one record per CDR3 protein. There are roughly 34,000 distinct CDR3 sequences in the sample; less than 15% occur only once, and about 2.5% lies in the top ten. As for time point: longitudinal time-point 2. The sequenced sample was PBMCs. V and J are TRBV5-5 and TRBJ1-1; a weak D match, TRBD1 (5 bases). The source of this sequence is a woman in her forties in good health. Here the CDR3 DNA reads TGTGCCAGCAGCTTGGGGACAAATGTAATGAACACTGAAGCTTTCTTT. Translated, it gives CASSLGTNVMNTEAFF.